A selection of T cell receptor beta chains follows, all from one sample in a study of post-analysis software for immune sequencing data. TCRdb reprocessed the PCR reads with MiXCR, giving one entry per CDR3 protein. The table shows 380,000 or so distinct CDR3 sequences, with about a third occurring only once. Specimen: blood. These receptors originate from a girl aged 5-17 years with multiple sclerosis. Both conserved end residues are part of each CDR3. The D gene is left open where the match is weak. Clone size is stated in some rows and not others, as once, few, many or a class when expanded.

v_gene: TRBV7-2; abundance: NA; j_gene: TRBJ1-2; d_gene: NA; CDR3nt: TGTGCCAGCAGGACGTATTTTAACTATGGCTACACCTTC; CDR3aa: CASRTYFNYGYTF
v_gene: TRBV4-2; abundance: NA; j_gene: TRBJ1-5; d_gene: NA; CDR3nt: TGTGCCAGCAGCCAAGAAGAGGCCAGGGCGTATAGCAATCAGCCCCAGCATTTT; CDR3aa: CASSQEEARAYSNQPQHF
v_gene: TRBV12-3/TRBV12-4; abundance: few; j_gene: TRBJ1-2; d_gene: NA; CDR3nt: TGTGCCAGCAGTCCCGAAAGTTCCTATGGCTACACCTTC; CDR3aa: CASSPESSYGYTF
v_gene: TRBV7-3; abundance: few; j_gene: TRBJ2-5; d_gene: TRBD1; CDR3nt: TGTGCCAGCAGCCCGGGACAGGGCATGGAGACCCAGTACTTC; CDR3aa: CASSPGQGMETQYF
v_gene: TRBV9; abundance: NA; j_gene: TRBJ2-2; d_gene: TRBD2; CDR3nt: TGTGCCAGCAGCGTATGGGGAGGGGCGAACACCGGGGAGCTGTTTTTT; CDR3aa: CASSVWGGANTGELFF
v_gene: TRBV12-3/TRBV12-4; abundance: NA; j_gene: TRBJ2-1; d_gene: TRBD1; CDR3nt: TGTGCCAGCAGTACCGGGACAGGTGCCGGGAATGAGCAGTTCTTC; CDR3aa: CASSTGTGAGNEQFF
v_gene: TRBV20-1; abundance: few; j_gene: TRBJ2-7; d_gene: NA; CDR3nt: TGCAGTGCTAGCGGGGGGCCAGCCTACGAGCAGTACTTC; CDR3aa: CSASGGPAYEQYF
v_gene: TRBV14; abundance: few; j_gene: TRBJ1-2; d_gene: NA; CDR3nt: TGTGCCAGCAGCCCCCAGGATCGCTATGGCTACACCTTC; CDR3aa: CASSPQDRYGYTF
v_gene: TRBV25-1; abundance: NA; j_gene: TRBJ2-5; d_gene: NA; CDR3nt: TGTGCCAGCAGTGGACCACACCCTCAGGAGACCCAGTACTTC; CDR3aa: CASSGPHPQETQYF
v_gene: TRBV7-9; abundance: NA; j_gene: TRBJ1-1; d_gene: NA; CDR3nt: TGTGCCAGCAGTCAGCCCGGGAGGTCAGGGCACACTGAAGCTTTCTTT; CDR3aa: CASSQPGRSGHTEAFF
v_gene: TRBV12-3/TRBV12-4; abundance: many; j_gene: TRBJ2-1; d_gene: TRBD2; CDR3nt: TGTGCCAGCAGTTTAGATCGGGGGGGCTACAATGAGCAGTTCTTC; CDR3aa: CASSLDRGGYNEQFF
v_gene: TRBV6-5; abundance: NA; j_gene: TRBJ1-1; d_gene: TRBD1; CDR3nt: TGTGCCAGCAGTTACTCCGACAGGGAAACTTTCTTT; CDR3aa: CASSYSDRETFF
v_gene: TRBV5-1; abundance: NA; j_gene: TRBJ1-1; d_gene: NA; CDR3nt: TGCGCCAGCAGCGTCGAGCGCGGCTCTACTGAAGCTTTCTTT; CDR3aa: CASSVERGSTEAFF
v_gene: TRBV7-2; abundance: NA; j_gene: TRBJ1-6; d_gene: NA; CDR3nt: TGTGCCAGCAGCCAACTACAGGGCGGGAATTCACCCCTCCACTTT; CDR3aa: CASSQLQGGNSPLHF
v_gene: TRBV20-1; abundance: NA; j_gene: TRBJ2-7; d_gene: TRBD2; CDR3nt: TGCAGTGCTAGAGATTCCGGGGGGGGCTACGAGCAGTACTTC; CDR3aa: CSARDSGGGYEQYF
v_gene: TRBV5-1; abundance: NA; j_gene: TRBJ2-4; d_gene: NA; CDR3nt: TGCGCCAGCAGCTTGACGGGGGACGCCAAAAACATTCAGTACTTC; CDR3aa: CASSLTGDAKNIQYF
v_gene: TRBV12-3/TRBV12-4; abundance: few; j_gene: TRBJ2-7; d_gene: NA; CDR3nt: TGTGCCAGCAGCCCCGCCGGGATAATCTCCTACGAGCAGTACTTC; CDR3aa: CASSPAGIISYEQYF
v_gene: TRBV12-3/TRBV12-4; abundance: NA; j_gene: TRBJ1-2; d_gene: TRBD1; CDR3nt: TGTGCCAGCAGTTCCGCCGGGACAGGGATATCATTTAGCCATGGCTACACCTTC; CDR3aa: CASSSAGTGISFSHGYTF
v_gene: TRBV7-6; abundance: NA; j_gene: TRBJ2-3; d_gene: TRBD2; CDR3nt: TGTGCCAGCAGCTTCACTAGCGGGGGGCTCGCGCACACAGATACGCAGTATTTT; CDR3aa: CASSFTSGGLAHTDTQYF
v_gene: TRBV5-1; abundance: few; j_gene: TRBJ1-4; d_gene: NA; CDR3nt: TGCGCCAGCAGCTCCCAGACAGCAACTAATGAAAAACTGTTTTTT; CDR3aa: CASSSQTATNEKLFF
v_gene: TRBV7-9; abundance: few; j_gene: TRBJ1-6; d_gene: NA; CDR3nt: TGTGCCAGCAGCTCCCCTCTTTTTGCACCCCTCCACTTT; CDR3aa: CASSSPLFAPLHF
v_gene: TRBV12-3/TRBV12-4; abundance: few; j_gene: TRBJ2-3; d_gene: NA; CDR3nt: TGTGCCAGCAGCCCGAGAAGCGGGGACAATACGCAGTATTTT; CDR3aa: CASSPRSGDNTQYF
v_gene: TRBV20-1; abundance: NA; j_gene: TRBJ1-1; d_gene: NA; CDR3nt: TGCAGTGCTAAATCCCCCCCGTTGAACACTGAAGCTTTCTTT; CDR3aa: CSAKSPPLNTEAFF
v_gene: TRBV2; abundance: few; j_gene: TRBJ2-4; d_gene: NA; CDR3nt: TGTGCCAGCAGAGGGGAGTCGGAAAACATTCAGTACTTC; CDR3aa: CASRGESENIQYF
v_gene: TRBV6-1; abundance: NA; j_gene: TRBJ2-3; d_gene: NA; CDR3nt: TGTGCCAGCAGTACGCCAAGGGTTCAGGGCACAGATACGCAGTATTTT; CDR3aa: CASSTPRVQGTDTQYF
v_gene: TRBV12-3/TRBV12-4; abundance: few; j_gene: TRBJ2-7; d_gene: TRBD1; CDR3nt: TGTGCCAGCAGTTTGAGGACACAGGGGCGGTACGAGCAGTACTTC; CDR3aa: CASSLRTQGRYEQYF
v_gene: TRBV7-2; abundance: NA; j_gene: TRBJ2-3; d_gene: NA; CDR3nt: TGTGCCAGCAGCTTAGGAAGGTTGGCCCAGAGGCCGCAGTATTTT; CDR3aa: CASSLGRLAQRPQYF
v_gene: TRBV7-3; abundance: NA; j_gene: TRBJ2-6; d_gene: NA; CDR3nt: TGTGCCACCAGCTTTGTTCCAAGCTCTGGGGCCAACGTCCTGACTTTC; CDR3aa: CATSFVPSSGANVLTF
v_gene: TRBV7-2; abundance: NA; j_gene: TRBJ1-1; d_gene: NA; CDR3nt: TGTGCCAGCAGCAAAACCGGATCTTTGGGCACTGAAGCTTTCTTT; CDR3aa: CASSKTGSLGTEAFF
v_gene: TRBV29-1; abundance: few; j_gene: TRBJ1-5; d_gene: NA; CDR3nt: TGCAGCGCCAAGAATGTTAATCAGCCCCAGCATTTT; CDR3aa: CSAKNVNQPQHF
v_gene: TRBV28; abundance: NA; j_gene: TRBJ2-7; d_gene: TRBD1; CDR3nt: TGTGCCAGCAGTTTACGGCGGCGACGGACAGGGGTTGACTACGAGCAGTACTTC; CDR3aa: CASSLRRRRTGVDYEQYF
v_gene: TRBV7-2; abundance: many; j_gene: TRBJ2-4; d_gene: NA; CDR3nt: TGTGCCAGCAGCCCCCTTAACTGGGGGGCCGCGGACAAAAACATTCAGTACTTC; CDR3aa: CASSPLNWGAADKNIQYF
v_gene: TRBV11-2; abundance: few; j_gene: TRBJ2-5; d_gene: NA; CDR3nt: TGTGCCAGCAGCTTTAGCGACCCTCCTACGTGGGAGACCCAGTACTTC; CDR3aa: CASSFSDPPTWETQYF
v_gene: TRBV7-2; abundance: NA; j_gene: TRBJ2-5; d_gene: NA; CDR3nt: TGTGCCAGCAGCTTCCGACGGGGACGGCTTGAGACCCAGTACTTC; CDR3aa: CASSFRRGRLETQYF
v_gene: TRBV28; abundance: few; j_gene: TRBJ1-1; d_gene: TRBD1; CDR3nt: TGTGCCAGCATCAGACAGGGGGGCACTGAAGCTTTCTTT; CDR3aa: CASIRQGGTEAFF
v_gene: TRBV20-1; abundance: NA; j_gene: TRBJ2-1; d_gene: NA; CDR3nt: TGCAGTGCTAGACCAAGGGGCCATGAGCAGTTCTTC; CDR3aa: CSARPRGHEQFF
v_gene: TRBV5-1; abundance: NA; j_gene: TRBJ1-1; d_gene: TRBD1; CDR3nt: TGCGCCAGCAGCTTGGATGGGACAGAAAAAGCTTTCTTT; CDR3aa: CASSLDGTEKAFF
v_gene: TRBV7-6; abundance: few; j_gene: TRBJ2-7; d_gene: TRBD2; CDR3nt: TGTGCCAGCAGCTCCGGGACTAGCGGCTACGAGCAGTACTTC; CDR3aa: CASSSGTSGYEQYF
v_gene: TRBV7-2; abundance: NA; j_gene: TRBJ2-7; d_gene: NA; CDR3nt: TGTGCCAGCAGTCCCCGGACAAGCACCTACGAGCAGTACTTC; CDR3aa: CASSPRTSTYEQYF
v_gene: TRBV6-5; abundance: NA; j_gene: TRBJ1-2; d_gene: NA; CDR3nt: TGTGCCAGCAGTTCCCGACAGGCAGGGGCTGGCTATGGCTACACCTTC; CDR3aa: CASSSRQAGAGYGYTF
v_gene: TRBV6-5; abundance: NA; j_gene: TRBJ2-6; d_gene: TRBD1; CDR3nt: TGTGCCAGCAGTCCGGGACAGGGCTACTCTGGGGCCAACGTCCTGACTTTC; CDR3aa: CASSPGQGYSGANVLTF
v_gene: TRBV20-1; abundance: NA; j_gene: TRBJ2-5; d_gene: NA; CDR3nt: TGCAGTGCTAGAAGTTATGGGACCCAGTACTTC; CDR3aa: CSARSYGTQYF
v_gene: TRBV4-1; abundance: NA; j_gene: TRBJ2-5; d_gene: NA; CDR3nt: TGCGCCAGCAGCCTAGGGCGGACCGAGACCCAGTACTTC; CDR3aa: CASSLGRTETQYF
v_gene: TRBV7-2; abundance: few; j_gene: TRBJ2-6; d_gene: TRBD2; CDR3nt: TGTGCCAGCAGCTTCTACGGGGGGTGGGCCAACGTCCTGACTTTC; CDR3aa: CASSFYGGWANVLTF
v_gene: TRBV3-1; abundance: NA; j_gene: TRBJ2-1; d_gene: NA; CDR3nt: TGTGCCAGCAGCCCATCACAGGGTAGAAAGTTCTTC; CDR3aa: CASSPSQGRKFF